This T cell receptor beta chain was obtained from a study of Ad26.COV2.S vaccination and SARS-CoV-2 variants (TCRdb year 2021). Study-wide context: TCRbeta repertoire sequencing was used to assess the specificity and breadth of SARS-CoV-2-reactive T cell receptors after Ad26.COV2.S vaccination. The TCR-sequenced set comprised around 30 samples: some 20 Ad26.COV2.S vaccine recipients, 5 placebo recipients and 8 SARS-CoV-2 convalescent individuals.

The CDR3 has 17 amino acids, counting the end cysteine and phenylalanine. Only CDR3 DNA is held: 51 bases, read in frame from base 1. From V the trimming removes 3 bases and from J it removes 8 bases, while the gene matches leave 13 bases of the junction unaccounted for. CDR1 and CDR2 (LNHDA, SQIVND) derive from the germline V gene (reference sequence). Points on this clone: What this receptor recognizes is not known. No per-base quality is available; no much larger clone lies one base away.

TCRbeta CDR3 regions were sequenced with the immunoSEQ Assay. After extraction, genomic DNA underwent amplification by bias-controlled multiplex PCR, followed by high-throughput sequencing. The published analysis was carried out like this. To quantify the absolute abundance of every unique TCRbeta CDR3 region, sequences were collapsed and filtered. Usable DNA was measured by amplifying reference genes present in all nucleated cells, and TCRbeta template counts were normalized to that usable DNA to estimate T cell fraction. Repertoire TCRs were annotated as SARS-CoV-2-specific when V gene, CDR3 amino acid sequence and J gene were exactly matched to a known reactive TCR set. The reference SARS-CoV-2 TCR set was derived from MIRA and filtered for enrichment in COVID-19-positive ImmuneCODE repertoires, a step that removed public or cross-reactive TCRs. Drawing on the MIRA antigens, annotated TCRs were analysed further at the level of specific ORF or position within ORF. Depth was the summed frequency of annotated unique rearrangements, while breadth was defined as annotated unique rearrangements over total unique productive rearrangements. TCR breadth was compared between groups using two-sided Wilcoxon rank-sum tests. The clones in this table, taken by TCRdb from immuneACCESS, are in-frame only. Not every clone is retained; where verified, under half of the shortfall comes from an unresolved V gene, and the cause of the rest is unknown. That table gives V, J and clone size, and the DNA gave D and trimming. Within this sample are 300,000 to 400,000 clones, with approximately 90% of them counted one time only. The ten biggest clones cover 3.9% of the sample.

The time point label corresponds to: individuals recovered from natural SARS-CoV-2 infection. Points the paper makes about the study in general: After vaccination, spike-specific CD8+ and CD4+ T cell responses were reported to show substantial breadth. Ad26.COV2.S recipients had higher spike-specific TCR breadth than placebo recipients (P = 0.0014). Comparable non-spike TCR breadth was observed between vaccine and placebo recipients, consistent with only spike being contained in the vaccine. It was noted by the authors that total T cell responses may have been underestimated by the TCR breadth and depth analyses.

The chain joins TRBV19 to TRBJ2-1; the central 10 bases match TRBD2. The starting material was peripheral blood, obtained after recovery from COVID-19. This TCR came from a human donor who had recovered from COVID-19. The sequenced DNA is TGTGCCAGTAGTATCATTCAGGGGAGCGGGGGGGCCTATGAGCAGTTCTTC. The translation is CASSIIQGSGGAYEQFF.